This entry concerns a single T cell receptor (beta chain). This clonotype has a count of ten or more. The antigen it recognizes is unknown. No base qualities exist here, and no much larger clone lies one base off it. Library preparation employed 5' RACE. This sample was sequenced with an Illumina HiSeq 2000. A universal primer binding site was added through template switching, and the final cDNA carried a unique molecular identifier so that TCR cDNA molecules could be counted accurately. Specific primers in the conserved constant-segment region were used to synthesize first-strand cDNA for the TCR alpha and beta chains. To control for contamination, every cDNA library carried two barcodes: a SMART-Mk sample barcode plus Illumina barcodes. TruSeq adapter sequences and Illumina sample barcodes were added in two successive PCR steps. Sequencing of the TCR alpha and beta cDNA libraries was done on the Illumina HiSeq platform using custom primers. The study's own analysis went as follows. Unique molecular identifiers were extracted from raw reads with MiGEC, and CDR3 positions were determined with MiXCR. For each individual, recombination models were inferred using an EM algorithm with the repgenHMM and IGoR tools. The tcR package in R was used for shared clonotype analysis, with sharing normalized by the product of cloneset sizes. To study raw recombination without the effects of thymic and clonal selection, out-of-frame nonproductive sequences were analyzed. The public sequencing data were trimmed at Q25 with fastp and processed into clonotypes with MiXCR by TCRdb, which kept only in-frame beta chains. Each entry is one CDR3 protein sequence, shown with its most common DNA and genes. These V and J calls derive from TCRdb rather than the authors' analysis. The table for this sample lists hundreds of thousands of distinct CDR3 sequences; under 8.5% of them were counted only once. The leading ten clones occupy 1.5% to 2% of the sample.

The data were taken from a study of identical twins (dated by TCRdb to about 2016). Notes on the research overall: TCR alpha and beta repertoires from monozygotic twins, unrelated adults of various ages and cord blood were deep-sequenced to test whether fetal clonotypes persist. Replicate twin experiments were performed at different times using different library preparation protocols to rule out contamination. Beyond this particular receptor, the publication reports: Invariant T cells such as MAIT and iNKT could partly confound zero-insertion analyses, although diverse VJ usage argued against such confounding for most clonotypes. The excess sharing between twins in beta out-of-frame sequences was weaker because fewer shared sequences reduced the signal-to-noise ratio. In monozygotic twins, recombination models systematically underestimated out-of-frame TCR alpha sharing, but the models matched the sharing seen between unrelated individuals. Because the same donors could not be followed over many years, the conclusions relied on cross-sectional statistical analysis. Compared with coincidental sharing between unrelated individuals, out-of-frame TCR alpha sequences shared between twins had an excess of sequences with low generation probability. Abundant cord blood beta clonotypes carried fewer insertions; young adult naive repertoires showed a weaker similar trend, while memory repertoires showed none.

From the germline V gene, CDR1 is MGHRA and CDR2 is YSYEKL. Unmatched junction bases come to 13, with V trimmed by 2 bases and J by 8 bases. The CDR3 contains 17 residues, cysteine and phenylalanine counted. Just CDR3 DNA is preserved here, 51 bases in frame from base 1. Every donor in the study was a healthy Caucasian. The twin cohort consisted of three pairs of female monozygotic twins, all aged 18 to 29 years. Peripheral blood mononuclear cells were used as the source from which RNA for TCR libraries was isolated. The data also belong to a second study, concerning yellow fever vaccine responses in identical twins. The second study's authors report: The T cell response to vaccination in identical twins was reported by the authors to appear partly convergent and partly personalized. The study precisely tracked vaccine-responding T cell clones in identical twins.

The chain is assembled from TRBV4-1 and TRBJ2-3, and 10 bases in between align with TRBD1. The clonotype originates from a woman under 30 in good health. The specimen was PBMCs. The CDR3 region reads CASSQPSDRGLWGTQYF. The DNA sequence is TGCGCCAGCAGCCAACCGTCAGACAGGGGGCTTTGGGGTACGCAGTATTTT.